The clone carrying this TCR beta chain is medium-sized in the sample. Antigen: not known. V lost 3 bases and J 5 bases, leaving 8 bases between the germline ends. The CDR3 is 12 residues long. CDR1 and CDR2 (germline): SGHTA, FQGNSA. Assay used: immunoSEQ multiplex PCR; TCRdb lists only in-frame clones, some missing. This sample has over 6,500 clones, with 73% found just once. The data were obtained in a study of OX40 agonist ivuxolimab in advanced cancers. Study results and limitations: Specificity for antigen went undetermined in the expanded peripheral T cells.

The sequence derives from an adult with an advanced solid tumor such as melanoma, head and neck, liver or kidney cancer. V usage is TRBV7-2 and J usage is TRBJ2-7; D might be TRBD1 or TRBD2, each matching 5 bases. The source was CD4+ or CD8+ T cells sorted from blood, collected in a trial of the OX40 agonist ivuxolimab. The CDR3 DNA is TGTGCCAGCAGCTTCCAGGGAGACGAGCAGTACTTC. This sequence encodes CASSFQGDEQYF.